These 21 T cell receptor beta chains originate from one sample sequenced in a study of T cell clonality in common variable immunodeficiency. Study observations and caveats: Common variable immunodeficiency TCR beta sequences reportedly had fewer deletions and N-nucleotide insertions.

No antigen has been identified for these receptors. TCRdb's table, derived via immunoSEQ multiplex PCR, lists solely in-frame clones and lacks some. Observed in the sample are 25,000 or so clones, none of them singletons. The source material was peripheral blood mononuclear cells. The receptors originated from a human donor with common variable immunodeficiency.

Points on this clone: The read ends 3 residues before the CDR3 terminus; that terminus is restored from the germline J gene. This chain uses TRBV30 with TRBJ1-2; possibly TRBD1 for D (6 bases). This CDR3 region has 13 residues. Germline V gene lookup returns CDR1 GTSNPN and CDR2 SVGIG (reference sequence). Trimming removed 3 bases from V and 7 bases from J, with 15 bases in between. The DNA read from the CDR3 is TGTGCCTGGAGCAGGGAGGGGGGGGCTGGC. Protein: CAWSREGGAG. The whole CDR3 region reads CAWSREGGAGYTF.

Remarks on this clone: From the germline J gene comes the end of the CDR3, since the read stops 3 residues before it. This chain connects TRBV2 to TRBJ1-2, with TRBD1 identical over 7 bases. This CDR3 spans 13 amino acids. Germline CDR1 SNHLY, CDR2 FYNNEI. The sequenced part of the CDR3 DNA is TGTGCCAGCAGAGGGGACAGCCTGGGGGGC. Amino acid sequence: CASRGDSLGG. The complete CDR3 protein is CASRGDSLGGYTF.

There are a few counts of this clone. Read data end 3 residues before the CDR3 end; the end is taken from the germline J gene. The gene calls are TRBV2 and TRBJ1-5; D gene uncertain. The CDR3 is 15 amino acids. Germline lookup yields CDR1 SNHLY and CDR2 FYNNEI. Trimming took off 11 bases at V and 4 bases at J, with 21 bases between the two ends. Incomplete CDR3 DNA: TGTGCCCAAACGACCGGGATCGGGGATAATCAGCCC. It codes for CAQTTGIGDNQP. The complete CDR3 reads CAQTTGIGDNQPQHF.

This clone was counted a few times. The read stops 3 residues short of the end of the CDR3; the missing end is completed from the germline J gene. The chain is built from TRBV23-1 and TRBJ2-2, with 8 nucleotides matching TRBD1. TRBV23-1 is known as an ORF, though its function is uncertain. V gave up 4 bases and J gave up 4 bases; unmatched junction bases: 5. The CDR3 runs 15 residues. This CDR3 reads CASSPGQGGTGELFF. The sequenced CDR3 bases are TGCGCCAGCAGTCCTGGACAGGGAGGCACCGGGGAG.

This clone has more than one count but fewer than ten. The read is 3 residues too short to cover the CDR3 end, so that end is filled in from the germline J gene. The V gene is TRBV6-1, the J gene TRBJ2-7; the match to TRBD1 covers 10 bases. Germline lookup yields CDR1 MNHNS and CDR2 SASEGT. Trimming cost V 0 bases and J 3 bases; bases outside gene matches: 2. This CDR3 is built from 15 residues. The CDR3 reads CASSEARTGGYEQYF. The CDR3 bases that were read are TGTGCCAGCAGTGAAGCCAGGACAGGGGGCTACGAG.

This clone showed up just a few times. The read ends 3 residues early relative to the CDR3; the germline J gene fills the gap. J is TRBJ2-2 and V is TRBV18; D unresolved. Trimming removed 0 bases from V and 1 base from J, with 9 bases in between. Germline V CDR1 and CDR2: KGHSH, LQKENI. The CDR3 totals 16 residues. The CDR3 region is CASSPPIAGNTGELFF. CDR3 DNA, as far as it was read: TGTGCCAGCTCACCACCGATCGCCGGGAACACCGGGGAG.

With regard to this clone: Coverage ceases 3 residues before the CDR3 finishes, and the germline J gene fills in the end. This chain connects TRBV20-1 to TRBJ2-7; 9 positions agree with TRBD2. Germline-derived CDR1 and CDR2 are DFQATT and SNEGSKA (reference sequence). The CDR3 totals 14 residues. The V and J ends lost 2 bases and 2 bases, in that order; junction bases with no gene match: 4. This CDR3 reads CSARLAGDTYEQYF. The sequenced part of the CDR3 DNA is TGCAGTGCTAGATTAGCGGGAGACACCTACGAG.

In the case of this clone: The CDR3 is cut off 3 residues early in the read; its end comes from the germline J gene. The chain uses TRBV7-9 and TRBJ2-5; 7 nucleotides match TRBD1. This CDR3 is 14 amino acids long. Germline V lookup: CDR1 SEHNR, CDR2 FQNEAQ (reference sequence). J gave up 5 bases and V 6 bases, and 9 bases lay outside the gene matches. The covered CDR3 bases are TGTGCCAGCAGACCTAATACAGGGGTCGAGACC. The encoded protein is CASRPNTGVET. In full, the CDR3 reads CASRPNTGVETQYF. The full variable domain, rest sourced from reference TRBV7-9 and TRBJ2-5, is DTGVSQNPRHKITKRGQNVTFRCDPISEHNRLYWYRQTLGQGPEFLTYFQNEAQLEKSRLLSDRFSAERPKGSFSTLEIQRTEQGDSAMYLCASRPNTGVETQYFGPGTRLLVL.

There are many counts of this clone. Read sequence stops 3 residues before the CDR3 end, and the germline J gene provides the missing end. This rearrangement joins TRBV7-9 to TRBJ1-2; 8 bases match TRBD1. The CDR3 covers 15 residues. J was trimmed by 2 bases and V by 5 bases; bases with no gene match: 7. CDR1 SEHNR and CDR2 FQNEAQ come from the germline V gene (reference sequence). CDR3 in amino acids: CASSTGTGGNYGYTF. The part of the CDR3 DNA that was read is TGTGCCAGCAGCACCGGGACAGGAGGAAACTATGGC.

The sample holds many counts of this clone. The observed sequence ends 3 residues before the CDR3 terminus, with the missing tail filled in from the germline J gene. This sequence joins TRBV6-8 and TRBJ1-1; 7 nucleotides agree with TRBD1. Germline V gives CDR1 MNHGY, CDR2 SAAAGT. The V gene end was trimmed by 4 bases and the J gene end by 1 base; junction bases not matched to a gene: 3. The CDR3 consists of 14 residues. CDR3 loop: CASSSGQRNTEAFF. The DNA read from the CDR3 is TGTGCCAGCAGTTCGGGACAGAGGAACACTGAA.

This clone has at least ten counts. CDR3 bases read: TGTGCTAGTGGTTTGTCTGTAAAGGGGAAAGAGACC. Protein sequence: CASGLSVKGKET. The whole CDR3 sequence reads CASGLSVKGKETQYF. The genes are TRBV12-5 and TRBJ2-5, with D perhaps TRBD1 (5 bases). The read finishes 3 residues shy of the CDR3 end, and the germline J gene is used to complete it. Trimming removed 2 bases from V and 3 bases from J, with 13 bases in between. In germline, CDR1 is LGHNT, CDR2 FRNRAP. The CDR3 extends over 15 amino acids.

This clone came up many times. The observed sequence ends 3 residues before the CDR3 terminus, with the missing tail filled in from the germline J gene. The chain couples TRBV5-5 to TRBJ2-7; 11 positions agree with TRBD1. Germline CDR1 and CDR2: SGHKS and YYEKEE (reference sequence). The CDR3 is 15 amino acids. Losses at the gene ends were 3 bases for V and 1 base for J; bases not matched to a gene: 3. The sequenced CDR3 bases are TGTGCCAGCAGCTGGACAGGGGGCGGGTCCTACGAG. Its translation: CASSWTGGGSYE. The whole CDR3 protein reads CASSWTGGGSYEQYF.

A note on this clone: Mismatch with germline at one junction end may stem from a read error. The CDR3 end is not reached by the read, which stops 3 residues before it; the germline J gene fills it in. The chain combines TRBV7-7 with TRBJ2-1, with 8 bases lining up with TRBD1. CDR1 and CDR2 (germline): SSHAT, FNYEAQ (reference sequence). This CDR3 contains 15 residues. The covered CDR3 bases are TGTGCTAGCAGCCGGGGACAGGCCTCCTACAATGAG. Translating it yields CASSRGQASYNE. The whole CDR3 sequence is CASSRGQASYNEQFF.

This clone was counted only a few times. The missing CDR3 end, 3 residues past where the read stops, is filled in from the germline J gene. V gene TRBV18 combines with J gene TRBJ1-1, with TRBD1 as a possible D gene (5 bases). Germline lookup yields CDR1 KGHSH and CDR2 LQKENI. Trimming pared 2 bases from V and 1 base from J, leaving 11 bases between. The CDR3 runs to 15 residues. This chain's CDR3 is CASSPIAGRNTEAFF. The sequenced part of the CDR3 DNA is TGTGCCAGCTCACCAATAGCAGGGCGGAACACTGAA.

As for this clone: The read halts 3 residues ahead of the CDR3 end, with the missing end drawn from the germline J gene. This chain connects TRBV6-1 to TRBJ2-3; 11 bases match TRBD2. The CDR3 totals 19 residues. Trimming took 0 bases from V and 1 from J; bases not matched to a gene: 9. Germline CDR1 is MNHNS and CDR2 is SASEGT. CDR3 sequence reads: CASSEALLGLAGRTDTQYF. The CDR3 bases that were read are TGTGCCAGCAGTGAAGCGCTTCTCGGACTAGCGGGCCGCACAGATACG.

This clone was counted many times. The CDR3 end lies 3 residues beyond the end of the read and is filled in from the germline J gene. The rearrangement joins TRBV19 to TRBJ1-1, with D perhaps TRBD1 (5 bases). Germline loops: CDR1 LNHDA, CDR2 SQIVND (reference sequence). The CDR3 is 14 residues long. Trimming removed 3 bases from V and 1 base from J, with 9 bases in between. CDR3 bases read: TGTGCCAGTAGTATTATGACAGAGAACACTGAA. As protein: CASSIMTENTE. The whole CDR3 protein is CASSIMTENTEAFF.

This clone came up many times. The read is 3 residues too short to cover the CDR3 end, so that end is filled in from the germline J gene. The V call is TRBV5-1, the J call TRBJ2-3; possibly TRBD1 for D (7 bases). Between the trimmed V and J ends, which lost 0 bases and 5 bases, there was a span of 13 bases. The CDR3 loop spans 15 amino acids. Germline V gives CDR1 SGHRS, CDR2 YFSETQ. Partial CDR3 DNA: TGCGCCAGCAGCTTGGGACAGGGAGGTGAAGATACG. Protein product: CASSLGQGGEDT. The entire CDR3 reads CASSLGQGGEDTQYF.

On this clone: The CDR3 end falls 3 residues outside the read, so it is completed with the germline J gene. The chain joins TRBV5-1 to TRBJ2-1, with D possibly TRBD1 on 6 matching bases. Germline V gene sequence: CDR1 SGHRS, CDR2 YFSETQ. Trimming left V 4 bases short and J 4 bases short, with 15 bases between. This CDR3 comprises 15 residues. The DNA read from the CDR3 is TGCGCCAGCAGCCTGACAGGTAGTGATTACAATGAG. This gives the protein CASSLTGSDYNE. The full CDR3 protein is CASSLTGSDYNEQFF.

This clone has just a few counts. The read comes to an end 3 residues before the CDR3 does, leaving the germline J gene to fill in the end. The chain couples TRBV10-3 to TRBJ2-7; 9 bases map to TRBD2. The CDR3 extends over 14 amino acids. Germline V gene sequence: CDR1 ENHRY, CDR2 SYGVKD. V was clipped by 3 bases and J by 3 bases; unmatched bases: 3. CDR3 sequence reads: CAISEQRGVYEQYF. The CDR3 bases that were read are TGTGCCATCAGTGAACAGCGGGGGGTCTACGAG.

Remarks on this clone: From the germline J gene comes the end of the CDR3, since the read stops 3 residues before it. The chain uses TRBV7-6 and TRBJ1-1; the match to TRBD1 covers 7 bases. Germline V CDR1 and CDR2: SGHVS, FNYEAQ. The CDR3 is 17 residues long. V lost 4 bases, J lost 4 bases, and 15 bases stayed unmatched. CDR3 sequence: CASSYRGARVGSTEAFF. The part of the CDR3 DNA that was read is TGTGCCAGCAGCTACAGGGGCGCGAGGGTTGGGAGCACTGAA.

This clone was seen more than once but under ten times. Read coverage stops 3 residues before the CDR3 terminus; the germline J gene supplies the remainder. The chain joins TRBV19 to TRBJ1-6; 10 bases fit TRBD1. Germline CDR1 LNHDA, CDR2 SQIVND (reference sequence). The J segment lost 8 bases and the V segment lost 8 bases, leaving 6 bases of the junction unmatched. The CDR3 is 14 amino acids. The CDR3 reads CASYAGTGDSPLHF. The sequenced part of the CDR3 DNA is TGTGCCAGTTACGCCGGGACAGGGGATTCACCC.